This T cell receptor (beta chain) came from a study of T cell clones after liver transplantation. About the research overall: As an antigen-independent comparator, third-party-reactive TCRbeta sequences came from pre-transplant mixed lymphocyte reactions.

Study outcomes and limitations: Compared with third party-reactive sequences, donor-reactive ones declined more, independent of withdrawal success.

This clone has only one observation. Its antigen is undetermined. The assay was immunoSEQ multiplex PCR, and TCRdb's table has in-frame clones only and misses some. The sample has roughly 100,000 clones; about 88% are singletons. The CDR3 extends over 14 amino acids. Per the germline V gene, CDR1 is SGHTA and CDR2 is FQGTGA. Deletions cut 0 bases from V and 4 bases from J, with 6 bases between. The rearrangement uses TRBV7-3 and TRBJ2-2, with D perhaps matching TRBD1 (5 bases). The sample in question was CD4+ T cells from blood, obtained around 4 years after liver transplant. This clonotype was sampled from a human patient who received a liver transplant. Some of these T cells may belong to the graft donor. This CDR3 reads CASSLTGVTGELFF. The CDR3 DNA reads as TGTGCCAGCAGCTTAACAGGGGTCACCGGGGAGCTGTTTTTT.